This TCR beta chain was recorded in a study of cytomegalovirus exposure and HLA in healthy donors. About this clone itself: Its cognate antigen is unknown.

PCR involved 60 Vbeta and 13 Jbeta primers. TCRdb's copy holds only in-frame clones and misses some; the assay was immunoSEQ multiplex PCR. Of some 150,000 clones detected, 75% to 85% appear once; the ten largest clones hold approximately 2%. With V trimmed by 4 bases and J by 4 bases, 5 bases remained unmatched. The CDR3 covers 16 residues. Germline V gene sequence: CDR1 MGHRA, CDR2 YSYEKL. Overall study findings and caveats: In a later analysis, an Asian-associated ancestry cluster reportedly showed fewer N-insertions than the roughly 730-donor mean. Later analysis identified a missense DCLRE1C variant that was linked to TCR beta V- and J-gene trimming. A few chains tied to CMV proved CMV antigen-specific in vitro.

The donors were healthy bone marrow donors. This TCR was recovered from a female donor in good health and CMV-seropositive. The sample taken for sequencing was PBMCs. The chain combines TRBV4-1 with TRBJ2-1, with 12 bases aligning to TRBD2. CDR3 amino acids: CASSPQGTSGYNEQFF. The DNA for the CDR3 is TGCGCCAGCAGCCCGCAGGGGACTAGCGGGTACAATGAGCAGTTCTTC.